This TCR beta chain originates from a study of beta chain features in type 1 diabetes (dated by TCRdb to 2016 to 2019). With regard to the full study: Patients and healthy donors did not differ in mean age, gender distribution, total cell number or subset yield. A total of some 100,000,000 sorted cells were examined across all samples, and a strong correlation was observed between cell number per subset and RNA yield. Whereas all 28 donors provided naive and central memory subsets, regulatory and stem cell-like memory subsets were isolated from just 8 patients and about 8 healthy donors. In the study, TCRB repertoires of sorted circulating CD4+ T cell subsets from recently diagnosed type 1 diabetes patients were compared with those of matched healthy donors. Here is what the overall study found, with its caveats: The naive, central memory and regulatory TCRB repertoires appeared to resemble one another more closely among patients than among healthy donors. Because cDNA was sequenced instead of genomic DNA, highly expressing activated cells could be over-represented, though the groups showed no difference in activation or CD3 levels. Because small numbers of individuals were included in the HLA sub-analyses, any influence of HLA type on TCRB rearrangement was left unresolved. Type 1 diabetes patients showed a moderate but significant shortening of TCRB CDR3 length in all four CD4+ subsets. Shorter templates might be favored by PCR, yet because patient and control samples were amplified and corrected together, any such skew would affect both groups equally. At VDJ recombination sites, type 1 diabetes patients had fewer insertions and more deleted nucleotides, which implies abnormalities in thymic rearrangement.

The entire isolated RNA was reverse transcribed using the High Capacity cDNA Reverse Transcription Kit, and thus expressed TCRB transcripts were sequenced. Deep immunoSEQ sequencing was performed on naive, central memory and regulatory T cell samples, with an average of about 3.6 million total reads per sample. After sorted cells were lysed in RLT buffer, RNA was extracted with DNase-treated RNeasy Micro or Mini kits, with the choice depending on cell number. To prevent cross-contamination, every cell subset was processed on its own, while patient and healthy donor samples were processed together. Using the immunoSEQ multiplex PCR, TCRB sequences were amplified from cDNA into 87-bp fragments spanning the CDR3 region. The amplicons were sequenced using the Illumina HiSeq platform. The study's own analysis went as follows. PCR bias was corrected computationally using synthetic template baselines, and reads within Hamming distance 2 were collapsed, with unmergeable singletons discarded. By aligning reads against IMGT, V, D and J genes, CDR3 length, and insertions or deletions at six rearrangement sites were assigned. Clonotype counts were normalized to sorted cell number within each subset before computing true diversity and Gini coefficients with the tcR R package. The overlap coefficient, calculated on TCRB nucleotide sequences, was used to quantify repertoire sharing. TCRdb retrieved this table from immuneACCESS and kept in-frame rearrangements only. Not all clones are present; in checked studies, unresolved V genes account for under half, and no reason is known for the remainder. V and J calls and clone size follow that table, whereas D and trimming were derived from the DNA. This sample holds about 160,000 clones; approximately 9.1% were observed only once. The ten most abundant clones make up around 0.7% of the sample.

Each donor gave one peripheral blood draw, roughly 120 mL on average, collected into heparinised tubes. Naive, central memory, regulatory and stem cell-like memory CD4+ T cells were sorted on a BD FACSAria II using a panel including CD45RO, CCR7, CD25, CD127, CD95 and CD27. Purity was above 98% for every sorted population. Right away, PBMCs were isolated by Lymphoprep density gradient centrifugation and were stained directly, with no culture step. So that batch effects would be minimized, each experiment stained and sorted samples in pairs, pairing one healthy donor with one patient. The CDR3 spans 15 residues, from the cysteine through the phenylalanine. The kept DNA is CDR3 alone, 45 bases in frame from the first base. The germline V gene encodes CDR1 SGHRS and CDR2 YFSETQ. Germline trimming amounts to 5 bases on V and 9 bases on J, with 7 as the count of junction bases outside the gene matches.

A word on this clone: Its specific antigen is unknown. No base quality information exists; no much larger clone differs at one position.

The sample comprised central memory CD4+ T cells from blood. In this chain, TRBV5-1 is recombined with TRBJ2-1, and 14 junction bases match TRBD2. The sequence was collected from a woman aged 25 to 45 with type 1 diabetes. The DNA is as follows: TGCGCCAGCAGGCCGGGACTAGCGGGAGTGGGTGAGCAGTTCTTC. Translated, it reads CASRPGLAGVGEQFF.